The rows below give T cell receptor beta chains drawn from one sample of a study of T-cell memory formation after mild COVID-19. One entry per CDR3 protein results from TCRdb running MiXCR on the 5' RACE reads. The sample holds 250,000 to 300,000 distinct CDR3 sequences, 16% seen once. Sequencing was performed on PBMCs or a T cell subset sorted from them (not recorded which). Every receptor here comes from a man aged 18 to 35 who had mild COVID-19 (a few samples of this study predate the infection). Cell type and time point are not known. CDR3s include the opening cysteine and the closing phenylalanine or tryptophan. The D gene is left open where the match is weak. A clone size is listed for some rows: how often the clone was seen (once, few, many), or a class if it is expanded.

CDR3 length	D gene	V gene	clone size	J gene	CDR3 protein	CDR3 DNA
17	TRBD1	TRBV12-3/TRBV12-4	few	TRBJ1-3	CASSFVPGQVSGNTIYF	TGTGCCAGCAGTTTTGTTCCGGGACAGGTGTCTGGAAACACCATATATTTT
14	TRBD1	TRBV6-5	few	TRBJ2-2	CATFWTGNTGELFF	TGTGCCACCTTTTGGACAGGGAACACCGGGGAGCTGTTTTTT
12	.	TRBV10-3	few	TRBJ1-1	CAIKGSNTEAFF	TGTGCCATCAAAGGATCGAACACTGAAGCTTTCTTT
13	.	TRBV5-6	.	TRBJ2-7	CASSLTGYDEQYF	TGTGCCAGCAGCTTAACAGGGTACGACGAGCAGTACTTC
13	.	TRBV7-8	few	TRBJ2-5	CASTYRVGETQYF	TGTGCCAGCACCTACAGGGTTGGGGAGACCCAGTACTTC
14	.	TRBV5-4	.	TRBJ2-2	CASSWDTHTGELFF	TGTGCCAGCAGCTGGGACACCCACACCGGGGAGCTGTTTTTT
15	.	TRBV4-1	.	TRBJ2-5	CASSLLEGRRETQYF	TGCGCCAGCAGCCTTCTGGAGGGAAGACGAGAGACCCAGTACTTC
14	.	TRBV15	.	TRBJ2-5	CATSRDTGEETQYF	TGTGCCACCAGCAGAGATACCGGGGAAGAGACCCAGTACTTC
16	.	TRBV24-1	.	TRBJ2-3	CATSDVGGRGTDTQYF	TGTGCCACCAGTGACGTGGGCGGGCGGGGAACAGATACGCAGTATTTT
11	TRBD2	TRBV6-2/TRBV6-3	.	TRBJ2-7	CASSGGVEQYF	TGTGCCAGCAGCGGGGGGGTCGAGCAGTACTTC
16	TRBD1	TRBV12-3/TRBV12-4	.	TRBJ1-3	CASSHRPGQGAFTIYF	TGTGCCAGCAGCCACCGACCGGGACAGGGGGCTTTCACCATATATTTT
14	.	TRBV4-1	few	TRBJ1-1	CASSSGVMNTEAFF	TGCGCCAGCTCCTCAGGGGTGATGAACACTGAAGCTTTCTTT
13	.	TRBV6-2/TRBV6-3	.	TRBJ2-2	CASIGQNTGELFF	TGTGCCAGCATAGGACAGAACACCGGGGAGCTGTTTTTT
16	.	TRBV4-1	few	TRBJ2-5	CASSQAPGVRQETQYF	TGCGCCAGCAGCCAGGCCCCAGGGGTGCGACAAGAGACCCAGTACTTC
16	TRBD1	TRBV7-3	.	TRBJ2-1	CASSPQTGVYVDEQFF	TGTGCCAGCAGCCCGCAGACAGGGGTTTATGTCGATGAGCAGTTCTTC
18	.	TRBV6-2/TRBV6-3	.	TRBJ2-7	CASSYESRRYRLGEEQYF	TGTGCCAGCAGTTACGAGAGCCGGAGATACCGCTTAGGGGAAGAGCAGTACTTC
13	.	TRBV5-1	.	TRBJ1-3	CASSLGTLNTIYF	TGCGCCAGCAGCTTGGGGACTTTGAACACCATATATTTT
12	.	TRBV7-9	.	TRBJ1-5	CASGGGNQPQHF	TGTGCCAGCGGTGGTGGCAATCAGCCCCAGCATTTT
14	.	TRBV5-1	many	TRBJ1-1	CASSLFDPNTEAFF	TGCGCCAGCAGCTTGTTCGACCCGAACACTGAAGCTTTCTTT
17	TRBD1	TRBV6-5	few	TRBJ2-3	CASSYSSKGQDGDTQYF	TGTGCCAGCAGTTACTCTTCTAAGGGACAGGATGGAGATACGCAGTATTTT
16	.	TRBV11-2	.	TRBJ1-6	CASSLGGRSYNSPLHF	TGTGCCAGCAGCTTGGGGGGCAGGTCCTATAATTCACCCCTCCACTTT
14	.	TRBV7-2	.	TRBJ2-5	CASSARAFQETQYF	TGTGCCAGCAGCGCCAGGGCCTTCCAAGAGACCCAGTACTTC
15	.	TRBV18	few	TRBJ1-4	CASSPLPRAGEKLFF	TGTGCCAGCTCACCACTTCCCCGGGCCGGTGAAAAACTGTTTTTT
16	TRBD2	TRBV2	.	TRBJ2-5	CASRSPPRGFQETQYF	TGTGCCAGCAGGTCCCCCCCGCGGGGGTTCCAAGAGACCCAGTACTTC
13	TRBD2	TRBV29-1	few	TRBJ2-3	CSVAGTSEYTQYF	TGCAGCGTGGCCGGGACTAGCGAGTATACGCAGTATTTT
15	.	TRBV12-3/TRBV12-4	few	TRBJ2-4	CASSLLGLAKNIQYF	TGTGCCAGCAGTCTTCTGGGGTTAGCCAAAAACATTCAGTACTTC
15	TRBD2	TRBV5-1	few	TRBJ2-4	CASSFKRGAENIQYF	TGCGCCAGCAGCTTCAAGCGGGGGGCGGAAAACATTCAGTACTTC
19	.	TRBV4-1	.	TRBJ1-4	CASSQEDWPRTPTNEKLFF	TGCGCCAGCAGCCAAGAAGATTGGCCCCGCACCCCAACTAATGAAAAACTGTTTTTT
14	.	TRBV7-3	many	TRBJ2-3	CASSRRTVSDTQYF	TGTGCCAGCAGCCGTCGAACAGTCTCAGATACGCAGTATTTT
15	.	TRBV7-9	few	TRBJ1-5	CASSSSTARDQPQHF	TGTGCCAGCAGCTCCTCCACAGCCCGCGATCAGCCCCAGCATTTT
14	TRBD1	TRBV7-2	few	TRBJ2-1	CASNRQGAYNEQFF	TGTGCCAGCAACCGACAGGGCGCCTACAATGAGCAGTTCTTC
15	TRBD2	TRBV5-1	.	TRBJ2-3	CASGLAGIVTDTQYF	TGCGCCAGCGGACTAGCGGGGATTGTAACAGATACGCAGTATTTT
14	.	TRBV5-1	.	TRBJ1-1	CASRGVQVNTEAFF	TGCGCCAGCAGGGGGGTACAGGTGAACACTGAAGCTTTCTTT
14	TRBD1	TRBV6-6	few	TRBJ1-6	CASSSPQGGSPLHF	TGTGCCAGCAGTTCCCCACAGGGGGGTTCACCCCTCCACTTT
16	TRBD2	TRBV4-1	.	TRBJ2-4	CASSPQRGTTRNIQYF	TGCGCCAGCAGCCCCCAACGCGGGACTACGAGGAACATTCAGTACTTC
17	.	TRBV11-1	.	TRBJ1-6	CASSAQAMGLPNSPLHF	TGTGCCAGCAGCGCACAGGCGATGGGCCTTCCCAATTCACCCCTCCACTTT
13	.	TRBV12-3/TRBV12-4	.	TRBJ1-6	CASSFAGHSPLHF	TGTGCCAGCAGTTTTGCAGGGCATTCACCCCTCCACTTT